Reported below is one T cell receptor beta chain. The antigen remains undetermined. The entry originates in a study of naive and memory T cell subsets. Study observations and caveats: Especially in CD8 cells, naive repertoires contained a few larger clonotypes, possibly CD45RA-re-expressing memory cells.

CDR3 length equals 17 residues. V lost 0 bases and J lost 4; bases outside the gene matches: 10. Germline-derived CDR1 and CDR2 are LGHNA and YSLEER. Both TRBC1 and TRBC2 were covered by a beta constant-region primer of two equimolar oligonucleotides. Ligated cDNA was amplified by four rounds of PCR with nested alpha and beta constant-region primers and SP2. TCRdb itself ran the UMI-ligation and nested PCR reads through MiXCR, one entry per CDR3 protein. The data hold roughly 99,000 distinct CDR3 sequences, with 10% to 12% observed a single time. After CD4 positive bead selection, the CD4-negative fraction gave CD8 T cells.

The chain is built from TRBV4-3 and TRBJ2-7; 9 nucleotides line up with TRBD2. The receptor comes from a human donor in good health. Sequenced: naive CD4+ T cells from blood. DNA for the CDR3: TGCGCCAGCAGCCAAGATCTTTCCTCGCGGGAGGGGTACGAGCAGTACTTC. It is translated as CASSQDLSSREGYEQYF.